The 27 T cell receptor beta chains given below trace back to one sample, sequenced in a study of glioma-infiltrating T cells after dendritic cell vaccination (dated by TCRdb to the mid-2010s). The library came from the immunoSEQ multiplex PCR assay. In its TCRdb copy, this immuneACCESS table keeps in-frame sequences only and misses some clones. Where compared with another copy, unresolved V genes explain less than half of these, and the others have no known cause. Across this sample there are 95,000 to 110,000 clones, with roughly 79% seen only once. The ten largest clones capture approximately 12% of the sample. The sequences come from blood, collected before dendritic cell vaccination. These receptors were obtained from a human donor with glioblastoma.

J is TRBJ1-1 and V is TRBV14; D is unresolved. There are 15 residues in the CDR3. Germline loops: CDR1 SGHDN, CDR2 FVKESK. Trimming pared 1 base from V and 1 base from J, leaving 10 bases between. CDR3 loop: CASSQGPLANTEAFF. Written as DNA, the CDR3 is TGTGCCAGCAGCCAAGGACCCCTAGCGAACACTGAAGCTTTCTTT.

This clone was counted once. This rearrangement joins TRBV10-3 to TRBJ2-2; D ambiguous. Trimming removed 4 bases from V and 4 bases from J, with 10 bases in between. From germline, CDR1 is ENHRY and CDR2 SYGVKD. CDR3 length: 14 residues. CDR3 sequence reads: CAISGSGTTGELFF. The CDR3 bases are TGTGCCATCAGTGGGAGTGGTACCACCGGGGAGCTGTTTTTT.

This chain uses TRBV7-2 with TRBJ1-1; D gene uncertain. The CDR3 extends over 13 amino acids. Trimming stripped 9 bases from V and 1 base from J, with 12 bases between. From germline, CDR1 is SGHTA and CDR2 FQGNSA. The CDR3 loop is CASGLGGNTEAFF. In DNA form, the CDR3 reads TGTGCCAGTGGGTTGGGAGGGAACACTGAAGCTTTCTTT.

This clone was seen once. The V and J genes are TRBV2 and TRBJ2-7; D perhaps matches TRBD1 (6 bases). The CDR3 runs 14 residues. V lost 1 base to trimming and J lost 5 bases, with 12 bases between them. Germline V CDR1 and CDR2: SNHLY, FYNNEI. The CDR3 sequence: CASSEGRGRDEQYF. In nucleotides, the CDR3 is TGTGCCAGCAGTGAAGGCAGGGGAAGGGACGAGCAGTACTTC.

The chain is built from TRBV4-1 and TRBJ2-7; 7 bases are shared with TRBD2. The trim removed 2 bases at V and 1 base at J, leaving 8 bases unmatched. There are 16 residues in the CDR3. The germline V gene has CDR1 MGHRA and CDR2 YSYEKL. The chain's CDR3 is CASSQTGDGGSYEQYF. Written as DNA, the CDR3 is TGCGCCAGCAGCCAAACCGGGGACGGGGGGTCCTACGAGCAGTACTTC.

This chain links TRBV19 with TRBJ2-5; 10 bases are shared with TRBD1. Trimming cost V 5 bases and J 5 bases; bases outside gene matches: 8. Germline values: CDR1 LNHDA, CDR2 SQIVND (reference sequence). The CDR3 has 15 amino acids. The CDR3 coding sequence is TGTGCCAGTAGTCCGGGACAGGGGCACAGGGAGACCCAGTACTTC. This translates into CASSPGQGHRETQYF.

The rearrangement links TRBV5-4 to TRBJ1-6; D remains ambiguous. Germline V gene sequence: CDR1 SGHNT, CDR2 YYREEE (reference sequence). This CDR3 has 17 amino acids. With 3 bases removed from V and 0 bases from J, the gap between germline ends came to 13 bases. CDR3 sequence (DNA): TGTGCCAGCAGCTCTGACGTGGAGAGCTCCTATAATTCACCCCTCCACTTT. Protein sequence: CASSSDVESSYNSPLHF.

The chain is built from TRBV28 and TRBJ2-1, with a tentative D call TRBD2 (5 bases). In germline, CDR1 is MDHEN, CDR2 SYDVKM. The CDR3 is 14 residues long. V was shortened by 6 bases and J by 4 bases, with 13 bases between the two germline ends. Here the CDR3 reads CASSPSGIYNEQFF. The CDR3 nucleotides read TGTGCCAGCAGCCCTTCGGGGATTTACAATGAGCAGTTCTTC.

The rearrangement uses TRBV19 and TRBJ1-1, with 8 bases lining up with TRBD1. The CDR3 loop spans 16 amino acids. Germline trimming cut 5 bases from V and 2 bases from J; bases unmatched to any gene: 10. Germline values: CDR1 LNHDA, CDR2 SQIVND (reference sequence). For the CDR3, the DNA is TGTGCCAGTAGTGAGGACAGGGAGGAGACCAACACTGAAGCTTTCTTT. Its translation is CASSEDREETNTEAFF.

This rearrangement joins TRBV6-5 to TRBJ2-5; TRBD2 matches 9 bases. Losses at the gene ends were 0 bases for V and 5 bases for J; bases not matched to a gene: 7. This CDR3 contains 16 residues. Germline CDR1 and CDR2: MNHEY and SVGAGI. The CDR3 nucleotides read TGTGCCAGCAGTTACTCGGTAGCGGGGGCTGGCGAGACCCAGTACTTC. It is translated as CASSYSVAGAGETQYF.

The V gene is TRBV5-1, the J gene TRBJ1-2; TRBD1 might be the D (6 bases). V was trimmed by 2 bases and J by 7 bases, leaving 9 bases between them. The germline V gene encodes CDR1 SGHRS and CDR2 YFSETQ. This CDR3 spans 12 amino acids. As DNA, the CDR3 is TGCGCCAGCAGCTTTCCCAGGGGTGGCTACACCTTC. Amino acid sequence: CASSFPRGGYTF.

The CDR3 loop is CASSELTYGRGLKGGYTF. The CDR3 DNA sequence: TGTGCCAGCAGTGAATTAACCTATGGGCGGGGCTTGAAGGGTGGCTACACCTTC. This chain joins TRBV6-1 and TRBJ1-2; D possibly corresponds to TRBD1 (5 bases). Germline loops: CDR1 MNHNS, CDR2 SASEGT. The length of the CDR3 is 18 residues. Trimming cost V 2 bases and J 7 bases, with 26 bases left between them.

This clone came up once. V and J are TRBV7-2 and TRBJ1-3, with D possibly being TRBD1 (5 bases). The germline V gene has CDR1 SGHTA and CDR2 FQGNSA. This CDR3 comprises 14 residues. The V gene lost 0 bases and the J gene lost 4 bases, with 7 bases spanning the gap. CDR3 coding DNA: TGTGCCAGCAGCTTAGCTGGGGCCGGAAACACCATATATTTT. Its translation: CASSLAGAGNTIYF. Full variable domain (missing parts from reference TRBV7-2 and TRBJ1-3): GAGVSQSPSNKVTEKGKDVELRCDPISGHTALYWYRQSLGQGLEFLIYFQGNSAPDKSGLPSDRFSAERTGGSVSTLTIQRTQQEDSAVYLCASSLAGAGNTIYFGEGSWLTVV.

The chain links TRBV5-1 to TRBJ1-1; D is unresolved. Trimming took off 0 bases at V and 0 bases at J, with 6 bases between the two ends. Germline CDR1 is SGHRS and CDR2 is YFSETQ. This CDR3 has 14 amino acids. DNA for the CDR3: TGCGCCAGCAGCTTGGGAGCCATGAACACTGAAGCTTTCTTT. This gives the protein CASSLGAMNTEAFF. Combining the CDR3 with reference TRBV5-1 and TRBJ1-1 gives the whole variable domain KAGVTQTPRYLIKTRGQQVTLSCSPISGHRSVSWYQQTPGQGLQFLFEYFSETQRNKGNFPGRFSGRQFSNSRSEMNVSTLELGDSALYLCASSLGAMNTEAFFGQGTRLTVV.

In regard to this clone: Other DNA variants within this sample encode the same CDR3. V is TRBV19 and J is TRBJ2-5; no clear D. Germline V gene data show CDR1 as LNHDA and CDR2 as SQIVND (reference sequence). The CDR3 runs to 13 residues. Deletions cut 0 bases from V and 2 bases from J, with 4 bases between. CDR3 in amino acids: CASSIDRQETQYF. The CDR3 DNA follows: TGTGCCAGTAGTATAGATCGGCAAGAGACCCAGTACTTC.

Only one count was recorded for this clone. The CDR3 DNA reads TGTGCCAGCAGCTTAGGTCGTAAAGAACGGGTGCAAGAGACCCAGTACTTC. Protein: CASSLGRKERVQETQYF. V is TRBV7-9 and J is TRBJ2-5, with D unclear. CDR1 is SEHNR and CDR2 is FQNEAQ in the germline V gene (reference sequence). Trimming took 1 base from V and 2 from J, leaving 17 bases between them. The CDR3 spans 17 residues.

This clone was detected a few times. The chain recombines TRBV10-1 with TRBJ2-2, with D perhaps TRBD1 (6 bases). This CDR3 region has 14 residues. V lost 3 bases and J lost 4, with 9 bases in between. The germline V gene encodes CDR1 WNHNN and CDR2 SYGVQD (reference sequence). This CDR3 is CASSEQGATGELFF. CDR3 sequence (DNA): TGCGCCAGCAGTGAACAGGGCGCCACCGGGGAGCTGTTTTTT.

This chain joins TRBV10-3 and TRBJ2-5, with 7 bases lining up with TRBD2. CDR1 and CDR2 (germline): ENHRY, SYGVKD. There are 15 residues in the CDR3. V trimming: 6 bases; J trimming: 2 bases; junction bases outside the gene matches: 9. The CDR3 sequence is CAIREGLGGQETQYF. The CDR3 coding sequence is TGTGCCATCAGGGAGGGACTGGGGGGGCAAGAGACCCAGTACTTC.

This clone appeared many times. The V call is TRBV9, the J call TRBJ1-3; D gene uncertain. Trimming pared 4 bases from V and 2 bases from J, leaving 13 bases between. Germline CDR1 reads SGDLS; CDR2 reads YYNGEE. There are 15 residues in the CDR3. The CDR3 here is CASSREAVTGNTIYF. The CDR3 nucleotides are TGTGCCAGCAGCCGAGAGGCAGTCACTGGAAACACCATATATTTT.

The V gene is TRBV5-6, the J gene TRBJ1-2; unclear D gene. V lost 0 bases and J lost 0, with 9 bases in between. The CDR3 loop spans 15 amino acids. The germline V gene encodes CDR1 SGHDT and CDR2 YYEEEE. The DNA of the CDR3 is TGTGCCAGCAGCTTGGGCCCCTCGGCTAACTATGGCTACACCTTC. Translated, it gives CASSLGPSANYGYTF.

The V call is TRBV6-5, the J call TRBJ2-7; 8 positions match TRBD1. The germline V gene encodes CDR1 MNHEY and CDR2 SVGAGI. The CDR3 consists of 14 residues. J was trimmed by 1 base and V by 6 bases; bases with no gene match: 5. The CDR3 sequence: CASSGQGQSYEQYF. The CDR3 nucleotides are TGTGCCAGCAGCGGACAGGGTCAATCCTACGAGCAGTACTTC.

The chain carries TRBV5-6 and TRBJ1-1, with 10 positions matching TRBD1. After removal of 5 bases from V and 3 bases from J, the junction contained 4 bases not matched to a gene. The CDR3 is made up of 14 amino acids. Looked up from germline, CDR1 is SGHDT and CDR2 is YYEEEE. This chain's CDR3 is CASRRDRGDTEAFF. The CDR3 DNA is TGTGCCAGCAGGAGGGACAGGGGAGACACTGAAGCTTTCTTT.

This clone appeared once. The CDR3 loop reads CASSLGLISYEQYF. CDR3 in DNA: TGTGCCAGCAGCTTGGGACTTATCTCCTACGAGCAGTACTTC. The genes are TRBV5-4 and TRBJ2-7; no clear D gene. Deletions cut 0 bases from V and 0 bases from J, with 7 bases between. CDR1 is SGHNT, CDR2 YYREEE, per germline (reference sequence). The CDR3 is made up of 14 amino acids.

The chain carries TRBV6-1 and TRBJ2-7; D is perhaps TRBD1 (5 bases). This CDR3 is built from 16 residues. The V and J ends lost 1 base and 3 bases respectively, with 16 bases between them. CDR1 MNHNS and CDR2 SASEGT come from the germline V gene. The CDR3 bases are TGTGCCAGCAGTGAAGGCCCTTACCGAAGGGGCTACGAGCAGTACTTC. Translated: CASSEGPYRRGYEQYF.

This chain uses TRBV4-2 with TRBJ2-3, with D hard to call. Trimming shortened V by 0 bases and J by 2 bases, and 12 bases separated the two germline ends. From germline, CDR1 is LGHNA and CDR2 YNFKEQ. The CDR3 extends over 16 amino acids. The CDR3 loop reads CASSQDLLADTDTQYF. CDR3 nucleotides: TGTGCCAGCAGCCAAGATCTGTTGGCTGACACAGATACGCAGTATTTT.

This clone came up a few times. The chain combines TRBV6-5 with TRBJ1-4, with unresolved D. The CDR3 is made up of 16 amino acids. V was cut by 0 bases and J by 5 bases, with 13 bases left in between. CDR1 MNHEY and CDR2 SVGAGI come from the germline V gene. CDR3 nucleotide sequence: TGTGCCAGCAGTTACTCGAAGAGTCCACGGAATGAAAAACTGTTTTTT. Translation: CASSYSKSPRNEKLFF.

The chain carries TRBV2 and TRBJ1-2, with D unresolved. V dropped 3 bases and J dropped 7 bases, with 21 bases sitting between them. CDR3 length equals 16 residues. Germline V gene sequence: CDR1 SNHLY, CDR2 FYNNEI. CDR3 in amino acids: CASSDPRQDVLFGYTF. The CDR3 DNA reads as TGTGCCAGCAGTGATCCTCGGCAGGATGTTCTATTTGGCTACACCTTC. Full variable domain (rest looked up from reference TRBV2 and TRBJ1-2): EPEVTQTPSHQVTQMGQEVILRCVPISNHLYFYWYRQILGQKVEFLVSFYNNEISEKSEIFDDQFSVERPDGSNFTLKIRSTKLEDSAMYFCASSDPRQDVLFGYTFGSGTRLTVV.